This TCR beta chain is from a study of blood T cell repertoires in COVID-19. Study background: Collection of acute and convalescent COVID-19 samples took place in the United States, Italy and Spain. In each case, the material was cDNA or gDNA derived from T cells, B-cell-depleted T cells, or PBMCs.

Patients in Seattle were enrolled during active infection, then followed longitudinally. Germline CDR1 and CDR2: MNHEY and SVGEGT. V gave up 6 bases and J gave up 4 bases, with 18 bases separating them. This CDR3 is 15 amino acids long. The authors' processing: Amplification of reference gene primers provided the estimated nucleated cell counts. Assay used: immunoSEQ multiplex PCR; TCRdb lists only in-frame clones, some missing. That table supplies the V and J calls and clone size; D and trimming were determined from the DNA. The data show 200,000 or so clones, more than 80% seen once. The sample consisted of peripheral blood. This sequence originates from a woman at least 80 years old with COVID-19, enrolled during active disease. The chain links TRBV6-2 or TRBV6-3 to TRBJ1-2, with D possibly matching TRBD1 (6 bases). The CDR3, as DNA: TGTGCCAGCAGCGCCGGGACAAACTACCTCTATGGCTACACCTTC. This encodes CASSAGTNYLYGYTF.